This entry is about one TCR beta chain. Unique molecular identifiers featured in each of the TCR beta cDNA libraries. TCRdb itself ran the PCR reads through MiXCR, one entry per CDR3 protein. The data show approximately 730,000 distinct CDR3 sequences, 40% to 55% seen once. This sample was included in a study of post-analysis software for immune sequencing data. The sequence was obtained from a girl aged 5 to 17 with multiple sclerosis. The sample taken for sequencing was blood.

The CDR3 sequence: CASRRSGLVYNEQFF. The DNA of the CDR3 is TGCGCCAGCCGAAGGTCCGGTTTAGTTTACAATGAGCAGTTCTTC. The V call is TRBV5-1, the J call TRBJ2-1; D is ambiguous. V was cut by 7 bases and J by 4 bases, with 18 bases left in between. This CDR3 has 15 amino acids. CDR1 is SGHRS, CDR2 YFSETQ, per germline. Based on the CDR3 plus reference TRBV5-1 and TRBJ2-1, the full variable domain is KAGVTQTPRYLIKTRGQQVTLSCSPISGHRSVSWYQQTPGQGLQFLFEYFSETQRNKGNFPGRFSGRQFSNSRSEMNVSTLELGDSALYLCASRRSGLVYNEQFFGPGTRLTVL.